Included here is one T cell receptor (beta chain) sequence, with context. Its antigen is currently not known. Base qualities were left out, and no much larger clone turns up one base away. The CDR3 runs 14 amino acids, cysteine and phenylalanine included. Only CDR3 DNA is held: 42 bases, read in frame from base 1. Based on the germline V gene, the CDR1 and CDR2 sequences are MNHNS and SASEGT. Compared with germline, V lacks 6 bases and J lacks 5 bases; bases without a gene match: 6. The sample is drawn from a study of cytomegalovirus exposure and HLA in healthy donors (dated by TCRdb to 2015 to 2018). Describing the broader study: In an earlier analysis of about 560 of the donors, roughly 300 Gb of sequence data and about 110 million unique TCR beta sequences from about 179 million T cells were reported. Genome-wide SNP genotypes for about three fifths of the roughly 700 donors were used in a later genetic analysis, which treated that subset as a discovery cohort. In an earlier analysis of 500 to 650 of the donors, high-throughput TCR beta sequencing was used to judge whether each TCR beta V gene segment behaved as functional or pseudogenic. Four to six DR-DQ haplotypes were handled as single units for association and clustering because linkage in the cohort was strong. An early release that covered 640 HLA-typed donors contained about 290 gigabases of sequencing data and tens of millions of unique TCR sequences. A later analysis re-examined previously published TCR beta repertoires from several hundred donors and added high-resolution HLA genotyping to investigate patterns of TCR occurrence. All discovery cohort repertoires had been generated using a single sequencing platform. The T cell repertoires of some 670 subjects were profiled by immunosequencing and related to cytomegalovirus serostatus. The number of donors typed differed by locus, with about 629-630 for A, B, C, DRB1 and DQB1, around 500 for DQA1, about 610 for DPA1, and approximately 470 for DPB1. The study aimed to test whether cataloging public T cell receptors could reveal signatures of past pathogen exposure. To predict cytomegalovirus infection status, the study brought together high-throughput TCR immunosequencing, statistical association of individual TCRs with disease status, and machine learning. A separate validation cohort of over a hundred different subjects was used in addition to the roughly 700-subject first cohort. Among 398 genotyped donors of the cohort, an average of about 220,000 unique TCR beta nucleotide sequences was sequenced per donor, of which approximately 19% were non-productive. HLA typing covered class I and class II loci at four-digit resolution. Donor age, sex, ethnicity and CMV serostatus were compiled alongside the repertoire data. Of the approximately 400 genotyped donors, over 70% fell in the genetic ancestry cluster associated with self-reported Caucasian donors. In the later analysis, no new phenotypic data were used to find candidate immune exposures; instead, reliance was placed on TCR beta sequences and their occurrence across donors.

Study-wide findings and limitations: Immune exposure information for the cohort was limited to CMV serostatus. In a later analysis, HLA-associated TCR beta chains were found to be more clonally expanded and to have lower generation probabilities than equally common non-associated chains. In a later analysis, TCR association rates were found to vary across HLA loci, with the most associated TCRs seen for DRB1 alleles and the fewest for HLA-C alleles. In a later analysis, several top co-occurrence clusters were reported to appear linked to parvovirus B19, influenza, CMV and Epstein-Barr virus. The classifier was reported to diagnose cytomegalovirus status with high specificity and sensitivity in both the original cohort and the validation cohort. Most TCR sequences were seen in very few donors, while some public TCRs were found in many individuals. In the study, around 150 TCR beta chains were listed as associated with cytomegalovirus. According to the authors, the approach could potentially be generalized to other disease states and immunological phenotypes. Specific HLA alleles were associated with about 17,000 TCR beta sequences at a false discovery rate of 0.05 in a later analysis. A further reported finding was that TCR beta sequences accurately predicted the HLA-A and HLA-B alleles for most subjects in the first cohort. Roughly uniform sequencing depth across donors was assumed in presence/absence analyses, although this assumption may not hold. The cohort was sequenced for TCR beta chains only, and without alpha or paired-chain data the features that could be detected were limited. Broadly in line with IMGT annotations, most TCR beta V segments showed up in productive rearrangements about 87% or about 30% of the time in an earlier analysis of around 550 of the donors. When HLA alleles, especially DR and DQ, strongly co-occurred, TCR associations were difficult to assign to individual alleles. Because counts were too low, about 17 rarely observed V segments, including chromosome 9 orphons, were excluded from the earlier analysis of some 540 of the donors. Three of the identified cytomegalovirus-associated TCR beta chains were confirmed in vitro to be specific for cytomegalovirus antigens. The sequencing pipeline was judged likely to have produced a cluster of highly shared sequence variants as a technical artifact. Some IMGT-functional V segments, including TRBV6-2 and TRBV6-3, could not be told apart with the 87-base-pair reads, so those segments were excluded. Because some donors lacked HLA typing at each locus, the association tests relied only on the typed subset. Most CMV-associated TCR beta chains appeared to be HLA-restricted in a later analysis, and the HLA associations seemed to be driven largely by CMV exposure. An association between a missense DCLRE1C variant and V-gene and J-gene trimming of TCR beta chains was found in a later genetic analysis and replicated in an independent cohort. Linkage disequilibrium might explain the correlated functional status among segregating V segments, but an unknown experimental factor could not be ruled out. In a later genetic analysis, fewer N-insertions in productive TCRs were reported among donors in an Asian-associated ancestry cluster than the roughly 700-donor mean.

The cohort was made up of 650 to 700 healthy bone marrow donors. At the time of sampling, all cohort members were nominally healthy, though unrecorded immune exposures were likely present. The donor was CMV seropositive and was included in the group of 300 or so seropositive cohort members. A peripheral blood sample was collected from each donor, and TCR beta sequencing was performed on peripheral blood mononuclear cells. The Qiagen DNeasy Blood Extraction Kit was used to extract genomic DNA from the blood cell samples. The library relied on the immunoSEQ multiplex PCR assay. A mixture of 60 forward primers for TCR Vbeta segments and 13 reverse primers for TCR Jbeta segments was used in the multiplex PCR. A multiplex PCR assay on genomic DNA amplified the CDR3 region of rearranged TCR beta genes. On the Illumina HiSeq System, the amplified TCR beta libraries were sequenced as 87-base-pair reads. Turning to the authors' computational methods: Across the 670 or so repertoires, a later analysis counted approximately 83 million unique TCR beta chains, 9.5 million to 12 million of which were shared by at least two donors. Raw reads were error-corrected and collapsed into unique sequences with a nearest-neighbor algorithm that merged closely related sequences to remove PCR and sequencing errors. To assign V, D and J gene segments, CDR3 sequences were aligned to IMGT reference sequences. For a sequence to be retained, a match of at least six nucleotides was required to both a V gene segment and a J gene segment. A rearrangement was called productive if the CDR3 had no stop codons and remained in frame with V and J, and every other rearrangement was called non-productive. CDR3 was defined by IMGT convention, running from the second conserved V-encoded cysteine to the conserved J-encoded phenylalanine. Sequences without an unambiguous match to a single V gene segment were excluded from the earlier analysis of a few hundred of the donors. An earlier analysis of 450 to 650 of the donors called V segments functional above 56.7% productive rearrangements and segregating when the between-donor standard deviation exceeded 5%. To diagnose cytomegalovirus status from the catalog of TCR beta chain sequences, a statistical classification framework was built. In a later analysis, V and J genes were assigned by comparing TCR nucleotide sequences against IMGT/GENE-DB human TR gene sequences. A later analysis assigned CDR3 sequences and most-parsimonious VDJ recombination scenarios with the TCRdist pipeline. In a later analysis, each TCR beta chain was defined by its CDR3 amino acid sequence together with its V-gene family, and reads lacking a unique V-gene family were excluded. In a later analysis, fewer than 650 highly shared, low-generation-probability nucleotide sequences were removed to address suspected cross-contamination and a sequencing artifact. For each public chain, a later analysis derived a clonal expansion index from normalized ranks of inferred template counts within each repertoire. A later analysis computed generation probabilities with a VDJ recombination model fitted to out-of-frame rearrangements, and checked the results against IGoR. Hypergeometric tests were used in a later analysis to score TCR-TCR, TCR-HLA and TCR-CMV co-occurrence, with a repertoire-size bias correction applied to the TCR pairs. False discovery rates were estimated in a later analysis by permuting HLA or CMV assignments 20 times. In a later analysis, co-occurring TCRs were grouped using DBSCAN, and TCRdist sequence similarity was added for clustering within HLA-allele-positive subsets. Repertoires with fewer than 30,000 or more than 120,000 public chains were left out of co-occurrence clustering, as were about five repertoires with anomalous nucleotide sharing. The table was pulled from immuneACCESS by TCRdb, which kept in-frame rearrangements only. Such tables lose some clones; where checked, under half of the loss comes from unresolved V genes, and the rest has no known cause. For V, J and clone size, that table is used; D and trimming come from the DNA. The sample table lists approximately 190,000 clones, more than 80% of them with a count of one. The ten largest clones capture roughly 2.8% of the sample.

This clonotype originated in a woman between 50 and 59 years old in good health and CMV-seropositive. The V and J segments used are TRBV6-1 and TRBJ2-1, with 8 central nucleotides matching TRBD1. Material: PBMCs. The DNA sequence is TGTGCCAGCAGACCGGGACAGGTAGACAATGAGCAGTTCTTC. This translates into CASRPGQVDNEQFF.